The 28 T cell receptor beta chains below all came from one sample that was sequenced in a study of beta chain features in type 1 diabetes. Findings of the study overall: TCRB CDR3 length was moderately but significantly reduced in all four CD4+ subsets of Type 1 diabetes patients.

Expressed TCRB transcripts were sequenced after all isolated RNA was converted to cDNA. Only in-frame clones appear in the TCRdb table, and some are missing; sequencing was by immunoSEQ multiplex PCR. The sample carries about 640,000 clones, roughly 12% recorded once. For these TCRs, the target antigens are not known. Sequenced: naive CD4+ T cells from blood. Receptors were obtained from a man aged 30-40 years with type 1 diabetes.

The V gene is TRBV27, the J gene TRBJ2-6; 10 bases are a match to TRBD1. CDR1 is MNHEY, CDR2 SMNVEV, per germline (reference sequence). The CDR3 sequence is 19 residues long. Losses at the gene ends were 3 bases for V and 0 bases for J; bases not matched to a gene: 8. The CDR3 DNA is TGTGCCAGCAGTTTCCTGGGACAGGGGCCCCTCTCTGGGGCCAACGTCCTGACTTTC. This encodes CASSFLGQGPLSGANVLTF.

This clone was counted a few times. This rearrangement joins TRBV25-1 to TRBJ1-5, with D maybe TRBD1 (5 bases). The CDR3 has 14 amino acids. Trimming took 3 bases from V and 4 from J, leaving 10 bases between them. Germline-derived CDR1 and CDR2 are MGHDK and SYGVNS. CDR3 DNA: TGTGCCAGCAGTGAGGCCCAGGGTAATCAGCCCCAGCATTTT. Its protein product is CASSEAQGNQPQHF.

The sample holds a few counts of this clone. CDR3 coding DNA: TGCGCCAGCAGCTTGGAGCGGGGAGACAATGAGCAGTTCTTC. Translating gives CASSLERGDNEQFF. J is TRBJ2-1 and V is TRBV5-1; 7 bases line up with TRBD2. The CDR3 has 14 amino acids. Germline V gives CDR1 SGHRS, CDR2 YFSETQ. V lost 0 bases and J lost 5; bases outside the gene matches: 2.

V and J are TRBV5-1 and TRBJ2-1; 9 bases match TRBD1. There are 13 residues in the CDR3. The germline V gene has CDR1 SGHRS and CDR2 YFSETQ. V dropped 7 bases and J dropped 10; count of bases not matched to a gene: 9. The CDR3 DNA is TGCGCCAGCCGGGACAGGGAATCCGAAGAGCAGTTCTTC. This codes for CASRDRESEEQFF.

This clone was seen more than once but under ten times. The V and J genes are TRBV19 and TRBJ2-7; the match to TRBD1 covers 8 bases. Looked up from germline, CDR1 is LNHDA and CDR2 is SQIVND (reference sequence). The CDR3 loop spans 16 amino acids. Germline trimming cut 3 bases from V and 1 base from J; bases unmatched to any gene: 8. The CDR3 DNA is TGTGCCAGTAGTATCCCTGGACAGGGCGGGTCCTACGAGCAGTACTTC. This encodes CASSIPGQGGSYEQYF.

CDR3 bases: TGTGCCAGCAGCTTACGGACTAGCGGGGGTCGAGTGGGAGATACGCAGTATTTT. Residues: CASSLRTSGGRVGDTQYF. The rearrangement joins TRBV7-2 to TRBJ2-3, with TRBD2 identical over 13 bases. This CDR3 has 18 amino acids. Trimming cost V 2 bases and J 5 bases; bases outside gene matches: 10. In germline, CDR1 is SGHTA, CDR2 FQGNSA. The whole variable domain, remainder taken from reference TRBV7-2 and TRBJ2-3, is GAGVSQSPSNKVTEKGKDVELRCDPISGHTALYWYRQSLGQGLEFLIYFQGNSAPDKSGLPSDRFSAERTGGSVSTLTIQRTQQEDSAVYLCASSLRTSGGRVGDTQYFGPGTRLTVL.

The CDR3 sequence: CASSPFVEADTQYF. CDR3 sequence (DNA): TGTGCCAGCAGCCCTTTTGTAGAGGCAGATACGCAGTATTTT. The chain employs TRBV7-3 and TRBJ2-3, with unresolved D. The CDR3 runs to 14 residues. Germline values: CDR1 SGHTA, CDR2 FQGTGA. The V gene lost 5 bases and the J gene lost 4 bases, with 13 bases spanning the gap.

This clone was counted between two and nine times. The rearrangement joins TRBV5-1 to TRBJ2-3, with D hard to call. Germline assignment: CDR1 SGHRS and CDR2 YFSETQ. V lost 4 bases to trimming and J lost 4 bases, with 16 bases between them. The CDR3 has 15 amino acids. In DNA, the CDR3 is TGCGCCAGCAGCCCGTCCGGGTTTCAGGCAGATACGCAGTATTTT. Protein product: CASSPSGFQADTQYF.

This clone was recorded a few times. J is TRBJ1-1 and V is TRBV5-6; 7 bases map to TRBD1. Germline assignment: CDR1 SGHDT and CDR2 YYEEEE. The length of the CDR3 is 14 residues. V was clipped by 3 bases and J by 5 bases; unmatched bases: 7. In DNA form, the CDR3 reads TGTGCCAGCAGCTACAGGGGTACGGGGACTGAAGCTTTCTTT. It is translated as CASSYRGTGTEAFF. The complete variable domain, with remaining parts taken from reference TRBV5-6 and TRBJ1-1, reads DAGVTQSPTHLIKTRGQQVTLRCSPKSGHDTVSWYQQALGQGPQFIFQYYEEEERQRGNFPDRFSGHQFPNYSSELNVNALLLGDSALYLCASSYRGTGTEAFFGQGTRLTVV.

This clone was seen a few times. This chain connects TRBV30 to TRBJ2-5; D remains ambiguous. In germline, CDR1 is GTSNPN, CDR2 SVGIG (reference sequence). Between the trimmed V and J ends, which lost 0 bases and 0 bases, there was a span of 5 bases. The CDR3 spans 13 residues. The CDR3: CAWSVLYQETQYF. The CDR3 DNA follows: TGTGCCTGGAGTGTATTGTACCAAGAGACCCAGTACTTC.

CDR3 bases: TGTGCCAGCAGTGAATTTACTTTGGATCAGCCCCAGCATTTT. This translates into CASSEFTLDQPQHF. The rearrangement links TRBV6-1 to TRBJ1-5; no clear D gene. With 2 bases removed from V and 5 bases from J, the gap between germline ends came to 10 bases. CDR3 length: 14 amino acids. Germline CDR1 and CDR2: MNHNS and SASEGT.

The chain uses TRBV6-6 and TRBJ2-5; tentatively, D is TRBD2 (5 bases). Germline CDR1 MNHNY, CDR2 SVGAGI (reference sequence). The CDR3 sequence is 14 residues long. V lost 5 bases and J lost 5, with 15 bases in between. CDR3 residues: CASSPGRAVETQYF. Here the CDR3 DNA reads TGTGCCAGCAGTCCCGGGCGGGCAGTGGAGACCCAGTACTTC.

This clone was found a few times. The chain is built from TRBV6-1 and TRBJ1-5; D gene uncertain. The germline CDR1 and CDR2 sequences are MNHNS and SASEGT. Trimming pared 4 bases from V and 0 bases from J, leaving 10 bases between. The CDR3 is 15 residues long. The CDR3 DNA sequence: TGTGCCAGCAGTGTCGAGGGAGGTAGCAATCAGCCCCAGCATTTT. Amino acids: CASSVEGGSNQPQHF.

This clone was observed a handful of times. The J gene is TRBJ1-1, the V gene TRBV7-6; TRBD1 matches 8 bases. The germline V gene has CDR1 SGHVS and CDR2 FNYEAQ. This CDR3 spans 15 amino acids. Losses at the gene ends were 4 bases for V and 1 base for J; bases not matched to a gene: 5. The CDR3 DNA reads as TGTGCCAGCAGCTATTACAGGGGGGGGAACACTGAAGCTTTCTTT. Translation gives CASSYYRGGNTEAFF.

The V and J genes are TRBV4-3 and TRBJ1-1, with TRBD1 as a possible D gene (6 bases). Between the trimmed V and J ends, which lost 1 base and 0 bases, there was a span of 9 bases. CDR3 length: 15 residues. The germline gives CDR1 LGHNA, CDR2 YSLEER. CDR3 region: CASSQGQGMNTEAFF. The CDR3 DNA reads TGCGCCAGCAGCCAAGGTCAGGGGATGAACACTGAAGCTTTCTTT.

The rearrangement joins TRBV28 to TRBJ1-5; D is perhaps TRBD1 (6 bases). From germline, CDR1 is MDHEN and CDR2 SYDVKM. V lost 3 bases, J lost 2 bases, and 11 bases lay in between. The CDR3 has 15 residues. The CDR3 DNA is TGTGCCAGCAGTTTTTGGGGGGGCGGCAATCAGCCCCAGCATTTT. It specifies CASSFWGGGNQPQHF.

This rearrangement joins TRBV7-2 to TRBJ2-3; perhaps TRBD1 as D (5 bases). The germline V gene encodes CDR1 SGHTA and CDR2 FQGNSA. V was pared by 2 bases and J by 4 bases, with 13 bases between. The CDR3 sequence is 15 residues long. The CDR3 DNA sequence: TGTGCCAGCAGCTTAATGCAGGAAGGGGCAGATACGCAGTATTTT. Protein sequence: CASSLMQEGADTQYF.

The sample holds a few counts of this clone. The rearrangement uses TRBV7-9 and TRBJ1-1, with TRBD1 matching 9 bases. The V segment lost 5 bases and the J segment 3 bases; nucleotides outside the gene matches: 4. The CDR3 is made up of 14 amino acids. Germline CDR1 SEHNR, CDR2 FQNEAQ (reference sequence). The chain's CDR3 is CASSTGGGDTEAFF. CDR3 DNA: TGTGCCAGCAGCACAGGGGGCGGGGACACTGAAGCTTTCTTT.

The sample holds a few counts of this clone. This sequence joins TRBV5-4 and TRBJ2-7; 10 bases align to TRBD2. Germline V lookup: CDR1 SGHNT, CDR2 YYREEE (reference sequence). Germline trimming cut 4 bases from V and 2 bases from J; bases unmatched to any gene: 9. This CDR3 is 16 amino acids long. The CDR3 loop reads CASSPRTSGGTYEQYF. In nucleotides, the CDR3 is TGTGCCAGCAGCCCCCGGACTAGCGGTGGGACCTACGAGCAGTACTTC.

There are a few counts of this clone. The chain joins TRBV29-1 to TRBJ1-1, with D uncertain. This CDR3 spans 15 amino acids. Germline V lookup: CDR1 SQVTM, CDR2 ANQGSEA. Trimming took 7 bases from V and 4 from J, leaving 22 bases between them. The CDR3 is CSAALWTAPGTEAFF. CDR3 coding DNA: TGCAGCGCCGCGCTTTGGACCGCCCCAGGCACTGAAGCTTTCTTT.

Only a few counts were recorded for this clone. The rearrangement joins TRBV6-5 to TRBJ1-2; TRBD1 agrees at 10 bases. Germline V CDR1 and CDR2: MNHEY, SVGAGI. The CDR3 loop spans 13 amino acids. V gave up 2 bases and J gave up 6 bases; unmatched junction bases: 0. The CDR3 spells CASSYDRGHGYTF. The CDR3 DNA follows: TGTGCCAGCAGTTACGACAGGGGGCATGGCTACACCTTC.

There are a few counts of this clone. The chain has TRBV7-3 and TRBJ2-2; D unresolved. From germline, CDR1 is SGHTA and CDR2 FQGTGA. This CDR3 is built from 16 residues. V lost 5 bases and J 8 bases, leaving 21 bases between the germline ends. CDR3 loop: CASSPIWASTVGELFF. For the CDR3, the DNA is TGTGCCAGCAGCCCGATTTGGGCCTCAACTGTAGGGGAGCTGTTTTTT. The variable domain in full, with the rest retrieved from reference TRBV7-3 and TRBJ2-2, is GAGVSQTPSNKVTEKGKYVELRCDPISGHTALYWYRQSLGQGPEFLIYFQGTGAADDSGLPNDRFFAVRPEGSVSTLKIQRTERGDSAVYLCASSPIWASTVGELFFGEGSRLTVL.

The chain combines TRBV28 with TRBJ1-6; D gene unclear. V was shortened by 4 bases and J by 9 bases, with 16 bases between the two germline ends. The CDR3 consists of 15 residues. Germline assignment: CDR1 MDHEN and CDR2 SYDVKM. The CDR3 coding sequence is TGTGCCAGCAGTTCGCAGTGGGATCACGCTTCACCCCTCCACTTT. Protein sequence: CASSSQWDHASPLHF.

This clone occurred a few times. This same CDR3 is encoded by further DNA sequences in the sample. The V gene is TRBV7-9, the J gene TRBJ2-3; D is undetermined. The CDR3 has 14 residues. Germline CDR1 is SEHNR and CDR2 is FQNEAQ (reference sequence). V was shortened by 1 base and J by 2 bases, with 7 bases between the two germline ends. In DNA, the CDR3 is TGTGCCAGCAGCTTAGGGACGCTCACAGATACGCAGTATTTT. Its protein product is CASSLGTLTDTQYF.

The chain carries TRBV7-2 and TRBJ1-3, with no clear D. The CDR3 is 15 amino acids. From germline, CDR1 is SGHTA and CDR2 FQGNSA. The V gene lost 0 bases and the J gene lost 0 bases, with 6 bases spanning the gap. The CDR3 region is CASSLASNSGNTIYF. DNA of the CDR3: TGTGCCAGCAGCTTAGCCAGTAACTCTGGAAACACCATATATTTT. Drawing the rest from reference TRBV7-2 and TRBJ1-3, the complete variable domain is GAGVSQSPSNKVTEKGKDVELRCDPISGHTALYWYRQSLGQGLEFLIYFQGNSAPDKSGLPSDRFSAERTGGSVSTLTIQRTQQEDSAVYLCASSLASNSGNTIYFGEGSWLTVV.

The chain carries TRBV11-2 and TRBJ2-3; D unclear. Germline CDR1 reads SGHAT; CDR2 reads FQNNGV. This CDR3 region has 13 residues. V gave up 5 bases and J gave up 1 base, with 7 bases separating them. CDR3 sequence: CASSTQGTDTQYF. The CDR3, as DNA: TGTGCCAGCAGCACCCAGGGCACAGATACGCAGTATTTT. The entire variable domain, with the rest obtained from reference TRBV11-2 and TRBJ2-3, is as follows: EAGVAQSPRYKIIEKRQSVAFWCNPISGHATLYWYQQILGQGPKLLIQFQNNGVVDDSQLPKDRFSAERLKGVDSTLKIQPAKLEDSAVYLCASSTQGTDTQYFGPGTRLTVL.

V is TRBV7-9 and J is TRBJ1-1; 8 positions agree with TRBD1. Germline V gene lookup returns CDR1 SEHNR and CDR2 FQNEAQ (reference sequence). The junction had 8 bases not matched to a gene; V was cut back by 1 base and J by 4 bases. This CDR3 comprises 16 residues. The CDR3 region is CASSLGTGSWFTEAFF. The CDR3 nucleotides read TGTGCCAGCAGCTTAGGGACAGGGAGTTGGTTCACTGAAGCTTTCTTT.

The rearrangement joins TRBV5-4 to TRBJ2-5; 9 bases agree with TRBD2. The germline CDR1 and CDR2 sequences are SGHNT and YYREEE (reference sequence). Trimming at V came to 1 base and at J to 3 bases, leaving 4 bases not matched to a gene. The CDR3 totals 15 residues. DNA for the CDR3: TGTGCCAGCAGCTTGAGAGTAGCGGGGGAAGAGACCCAGTACTTC. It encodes CASSLRVAGEETQYF. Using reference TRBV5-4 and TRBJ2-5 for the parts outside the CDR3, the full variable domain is ETGVTQSPTHLIKTRGQQVTLRCSSQSGHNTVSWYQQALGQGPQFIFQYYREEENGRGNFPPRFSGLQFPNYSSELNVNALELDDSALYLCASSLRVAGEETQYFGPGTRLLVL.